These 24 T cell receptor beta chains were all obtained from the same sample, sequenced in a study of beta chain features in type 1 diabetes (dated by TCRdb to the late 2010s). Results the study describes overall, beyond this receptor: A moderate but significant shortening of TCRB CDR3 length was observed in type 1 diabetes patients in all four CD4+ subsets.

No antigen has been assigned to these receptors. Receptor amplification or capture employed the immunoSEQ multiplex PCR assay. The entire amount of isolated RNA was reverse transcribed using the High Capacity cDNA Reverse Transcription Kit, so the sequenced TCRB transcripts were expressed ones. TCRdb's version of the immuneACCESS table is confined to in-frame rearrangements and falls short of the full clone set. An unresolved V gene accounts for under half of the shortfall where checked; the remainder is of unknown origin. This sample gives approximately 150,000 clones in total; roughly 59% of them show up just once. Approximately 0.089% of the sample lies in the top ten. Sequenced material: naive CD4+ T cells from blood. The cell subset or site label for this specimen denotes: true naive CD4+ T cells. Every receptor here comes from a young man with type 1 diabetes.

The V call is TRBV29-1, the J call TRBJ2-7; perhaps D is TRBD1 or TRBD2 (5 bases each). This CDR3 has 14 amino acids. V lost 6 bases and J 3 bases, leaving 18 bases between the germline ends. Looked up from germline, CDR1 is SQVTM and CDR2 is ANQGSEA. The CDR3 nucleotides are TGCAGCGTGGAAAACAACCAGGGAGACTACGAGCAGTACTTC. It translates to CSVENNQGDYEQYF.

This clone was recorded a few times. V gene TRBV29-1 combines with J gene TRBJ2-1, with TRBD1 matching 8 bases. After removal of 7 bases from V and 2 bases from J, the junction contained 7 bases not matched to a gene. The V gene's germline CDR1 is SQVTM and CDR2 ANQGSEA. The length of the CDR3 is 14 residues. The CDR3 is CSAQTGEPYNEQFF. The CDR3 DNA reads TGCAGCGCACAGACAGGGGAGCCCTACAATGAGCAGTTCTTC.

This clone was counted a few times. The chain recombines TRBV29-1 with TRBJ2-3, with D possibly TRBD1 on 6 matching bases. Germline lookup yields CDR1 SQVTM and CDR2 ANQGSEA. The CDR3 is made up of 13 amino acids. V was pared by 3 bases and J by 4 bases, with 11 bases between. DNA for the CDR3: TGCAGCGTTGACAGGGGTGGTGCAGATACGCAGTATTTT. This translates into CSVDRGGADTQYF.

The rearrangement joins TRBV30 to TRBJ1-6; D gene ambiguous. The CDR3 covers 14 residues. Germline lookup yields CDR1 GTSNPN and CDR2 SVGIG (reference sequence). Trimming cost V 2 bases and J 8 bases, with 13 bases left between them. CDR3 nucleotide sequence: TGTGCCTGGAGTTCCCTAGACAAGTATTCACCCCTCCACTTT. Amino acids: CAWSSLDKYSPLHF.

This chain connects TRBV29-1 to TRBJ2-5; no clear D gene. This CDR3 contains 13 residues. Per germline, CDR1 SQVTM and CDR2 ANQGSEA. The ends were cut back, 4 bases at V and 4 bases at J, with 13 bases in the middle. Written as DNA, the CDR3 is TGCAGCGTTGCAACTCTAGGGTTAGAGACCCAGTACTTC. It translates to CSVATLGLETQYF.

The chain carries TRBV30 and TRBJ1-2; D unclear. Germline V gives CDR1 GTSNPN, CDR2 SVGIG (reference sequence). V was shortened by 3 bases and J by 4 bases, with 9 bases between the two germline ends. CDR3 length: 12 amino acids. CDR3 nucleotide sequence: TGTGCCTGGAGAAGTCCCCCCTATGGCTACACCTTC. Encoded protein: CAWRSPPYGYTF. Drawing the rest from reference TRBV30 and TRBJ1-2, the complete variable domain is SQTIHQWPATLVQPVGSPLSLECTVEGTSNPNLYWYRQAAGRGLQLLFYSVGIGQISSEVPQNLSASRPQDRQFILSSKKLLLSDSGFYLCAWRSPPYGYTFGSGTRLTVV.

V usage is TRBV5-1 and J usage is TRBJ2-7; the D is unclear. Germline CDR1 and CDR2: SGHRS and YFSETQ. The length of the CDR3 is 12 residues. V was cut by 2 bases and J by 3 bases, with 6 bases left in between. CDR3 bases: TGCGCCAGCAGCTTTGCCGGCTACGAGCAGTACTTC. This sequence encodes CASSFAGYEQYF.

In its sample, this clone was seen a few times. The V gene is TRBV7-2, the J gene TRBJ2-1; D gene uncertain. Trimming shortened V by 5 bases and J by 2 bases, and 10 bases separated the two germline ends. CDR1 is SGHTA and CDR2 is FQGNSA in the germline V gene. The CDR3 covers 14 residues. CDR3 residues: CASSQKNTYNEQFF. CDR3 nucleotides: TGTGCCAGCAGCCAGAAGAATACCTACAATGAGCAGTTCTTC. Complete variable domain (other parts from reference TRBV7-2 and TRBJ2-1): GAGVSQSPSNKVTEKGKDVELRCDPISGHTALYWYRQSLGQGLEFLIYFQGNSAPDKSGLPSDRFSAERTGGSVSTLTIQRTQQEDSAVYLCASSQKNTYNEQFFGPGTRLTVL.

This clone has just a few counts. The chain couples TRBV29-1 to TRBJ2-2, with a weak D call TRBD1 (6 bases). The CDR3 consists of 16 residues. The V end was cut by 5 bases, the J end by 0 bases, with 16 bases between. Germline values: CDR1 SQVTM, CDR2 ANQGSEA. CDR3 coding DNA: TGCAGCGTTTTAAAGGACAGCTACGCGAACACCGGGGAGCTGTTTTTT. Protein sequence: CSVLKDSYANTGELFF.

This chain joins TRBV6-5 and TRBJ2-5; tentative D call: TRBD2 (8 bases). The CDR3 has 14 amino acids. V was cut by 8 bases and J by 5 bases, with 18 bases left in between. CDR1 MNHEY and CDR2 SVGAGI come from the germline V gene. CDR3 nucleotides: TGTGCCAGCTCCCGGGAGGGGGCCAAGGAGACCCAGTACTTC. This gives the protein CASSREGAKETQYF.

V usage is TRBV29-1 and J usage is TRBJ2-1; D uncertain. V lost 3 bases to trimming and J lost 1 base, with 13 bases between them. The length of the CDR3 is 15 residues. Germline CDR1 is SQVTM and CDR2 is ANQGSEA. CDR3 bases: TGCAGCGTTGACGCCCCCCGCCGGTCCTACAATGAGCAGTTCTTC. Its translation: CSVDAPRRSYNEQFF.

This chain uses TRBV7-2 with TRBJ2-3; 10 bases match TRBD2. V lost 6 bases to trimming and J lost 5 bases; unmatched junction nucleotides: 11. This CDR3 comprises 16 residues. Germline V gives CDR1 SGHTA, CDR2 FQGNSA. The CDR3 protein is CASSPRGAGGQDTQYF. The CDR3 DNA is TGTGCCAGCAGTCCTCGGGGAGCGGGGGGGCAAGATACGCAGTATTTT. Supplemented by reference TRBV7-2 and TRBJ2-3, the full variable domain reads GAGVSQSPSNKVTEKGKDVELRCDPISGHTALYWYRQSLGQGLEFLIYFQGNSAPDKSGLPSDRFSAERTGGSVSTLTIQRTQQEDSAVYLCASSPRGAGGQDTQYFGPGTRLTVL.

This clone was observed a few times. The chain recombines TRBV5-1 with TRBJ2-4; D not resolved. Trimming removed 1 base at V and 6 bases at J, with 11 bases between. The CDR3 loop spans 14 amino acids. Germline values: CDR1 SGHRS, CDR2 YFSETQ. The CDR3 nucleotides read TGCGCCAGCAGCTTGAGTTCTACCGGAAACATTCAGTACTTC. It codes for CASSLSSTGNIQYF.

The genes are TRBV9 and TRBJ2-1, with TRBD2 matching 8 bases. Trimming took 2 bases from V and 0 from J; bases not matched to a gene: 1. The CDR3 contains 15 residues. Germline V gene lookup returns CDR1 SGDLS and CDR2 YYNGEE. The CDR3, as DNA: TGTGCCAGCAGCGTGACTAGCGACTCCTACAATGAGCAGTTCTTC. This gives the protein CASSVTSDSYNEQFF.

There are a few counts of this clone. The J gene is TRBJ2-1, the V gene TRBV2; D is unresolved. The CDR3 sequence is 13 residues long. V lost 6 bases and J lost 9, with 15 bases in between. CDR1 is SNHLY and CDR2 is FYNNEI in the germline V gene. The CDR3 spells CASRDGVRGEQFF. In DNA form, the CDR3 reads TGTGCCAGCAGGGACGGAGTACGCGGTGAGCAGTTCTTC.

The chain joins TRBV6-5 to TRBJ2-7, with D possibly being TRBD1 (5 bases). Germline assignment: CDR1 MNHEY and CDR2 SVGAGI. CDR3 size: 12 residues. Trimming took off 9 bases at V and 1 base at J, with 10 bases between the two ends. CDR3 protein: CASKTASYEQYF. Here the CDR3 DNA reads TGTGCCAGTAAGACAGCTTCCTACGAGCAGTACTTC.

The rearrangement uses TRBV29-1 and TRBJ2-3, with TRBD2 matching over 11 bases. Germline V gene lookup returns CDR1 SQVTM and CDR2 ANQGSEA. This CDR3 is built from 18 residues. Trimming took 1 base from V and 3 from J; bases not matched to a gene: 12. CDR3 sequence reads: CSVEAPLAGGYGTDTQYF. DNA for the CDR3: TGCAGCGTTGAAGCCCCCTTAGCGGGGGGGTATGGGACAGATACGCAGTATTTT.

Here the CDR3 reads CACFGGEAGELFF. CDR3 coding DNA: TGTGCCTGCTTCGGCGGGGAGGCCGGGGAGCTGTTTTTT. The chain recombines TRBV2 with TRBJ2-2; a possible D gene is TRBD2 (6 bases). The CDR3 is made up of 13 amino acids. Germline CDR1 is SNHLY and CDR2 is FYNNEI. The V and J ends lost 11 bases and 6 bases respectively, with 16 bases between them.

This clone has only a few counts. V gene TRBV5-1 combines with J gene TRBJ2-7; maybe TRBD1 (6 bases). Looked up from germline, CDR1 is SGHRS and CDR2 is YFSETQ. The CDR3 length is 14 residues. Trimming took off 4 bases at V and 5 bases at J, with 16 bases between the two ends. Written as DNA, the CDR3 is TGCGCCAGCAGCCCACAGGGAGCTAATAACGAGCAGTACTTC. As protein: CASSPQGANNEQYF.

The chain carries TRBV4-2 and TRBJ1-3; the D is unclear. Per germline, CDR1 LGHNA and CDR2 YNFKEQ. CDR3 length: 15 amino acids. V was trimmed by 1 base and J by 0 bases, leaving 7 bases between them. The CDR3 protein is CASSQAWISGNTIYF. CDR3 DNA sequence: TGTGCCAGCAGCCAAGCATGGATCTCTGGAAACACCATATATTTT.

The V gene is TRBV9, the J gene TRBJ2-3; TRBD1 might be the D (7 bases). Deletions cut 3 bases from V and 3 bases from J, with 17 bases between. The CDR3 runs to 16 residues. Germline V gene sequence: CDR1 SGDLS, CDR2 YYNGEE. DNA for the CDR3: TGTGCCAGCAGCGATAACAGGGGACTGAAAACAGATACGCAGTATTTT. Amino acid sequence: CASSDNRGLKTDTQYF.

DNA of the CDR3: TGTGCCAGCAGTGAACGGAGAGACACTGAAGCTTTCTTT. Protein product: CASSERRDTEAFF. The V and J genes are TRBV2 and TRBJ1-1, with D uncertain. This CDR3 comprises 13 residues. Trimming shortened V by 2 bases and J by 3 bases, and 7 bases separated the two germline ends. Germline-derived CDR1 and CDR2 are SNHLY and FYNNEI.

This clone was seen more than once but under ten times. The rearrangement joins TRBV29-1 to TRBJ2-3; 12 bases are shared with TRBD1. The trim removed 6 bases at V and 1 base at J, leaving 2 bases unmatched. Germline-derived CDR1 and CDR2 are SQVTM and ANQGSEA. This CDR3 has 14 residues. The CDR3 spells CSVGTGGGTDTQYF. CDR3 sequence (DNA): TGCAGCGTCGGGACAGGGGGCGGCACAGATACGCAGTATTTT.

The V gene is TRBV29-1, the J gene TRBJ1-3; D call uncertain. Trimming removed 6 bases at V and 0 bases at J, with 18 bases between. CDR3 length: 16 amino acids. CDR1 is SQVTM and CDR2 is ANQGSEA in the germline V gene. CDR3 nucleotides: TGCAGCGTGAGGAGGGCAGGACTTCACTCTGGAAACACCATATATTTT. Encoded protein: CSVRRAGLHSGNTIYF.